This TCR beta chain was found in a study of shared clonotypes between healthy human individuals. Across the whole study: CD4 naive and CD4 memory each took three plates per donor, while CD8 naive took two and CD8 memory one. Study-level findings and limits: Memory subsets generally showed smaller estimated richness than naive subsets did.

There were only Caucasian adults among the donors, and all lived in Nashville, Tennessee. Remarks on this clone: Its antigen is currently unknown.

The table came from immunoSEQ multiplex PCR; TCRdb's copy has only in-frame clones and leaves some out. The sample includes around 980,000 clones, around 82% of them seen just once. The receptor comes from a man aged 18 to 29 in good health. Some clones in this sample may be carry-over from other donors' samples. Sequencing was performed on memory CD4+ T cells from PBMCs. Subset in this sample: CD45RA-negative fraction.

The CDR3 DNA reads TGTGCCAGCACCCTTAGGGAGGCCTACGAGCAGTACTTC. This codes for CASTLREAYEQYF. The chain joins TRBV7-9 to TRBJ2-7; possibly TRBD2 for D (6 bases). CDR3 length: 13 amino acids. Trimming cost V 7 bases and J 2 bases, with 12 bases left between them. CDR1 is SEHNR and CDR2 is FQNEAQ in the germline V gene (reference sequence).